The rows below give T cell receptor beta chains drawn from one sample of a study of cytomegalovirus exposure and HLA in healthy donors. Assay: immunoSEQ multiplex PCR; the TCRdb copy retains only in-frame clones and omits some. The profile shows about 110,000 clones, more than 65% of them singletons. The specimen sequenced was PBMCs. These receptors were obtained from a man aged 25 to 40 in good health and CMV-seropositive. CDR3s include the opening cysteine and the closing phenylalanine or tryptophan. The order of the fields is V gene, J gene, CDR3 protein.

V gene: TRBV9; J gene: TRBJ2-2; CDR3 protein: CASSANRRTNTGELFF
V gene: TRBV6-1; J gene: TRBJ2-7; CDR3 protein: CASSEKNRFSYEQYF
V gene: TRBV20-1; J gene: TRBJ1-1; CDR3 protein: CSADRGTEAFF
V gene: TRBV11-3; J gene: TRBJ2-7; CDR3 protein: CASRVWVQGATHEQYF
V gene: TRBV28; J gene: TRBJ1-1; CDR3 protein: CASSPFLNTEAFF
V gene: TRBV2; J gene: TRBJ2-3; CDR3 protein: CASSEAGGTDTQYF
V gene: TRBV11-2; J gene: TRBJ2-7; CDR3 protein: CATQGAERTYEQYF
V gene: TRBV15; J gene: TRBJ2-2; CDR3 protein: CATSRDPGVITGELFF
V gene: TRBV7-9; J gene: TRBJ2-5; CDR3 protein: CASLQGGEGETQYF
V gene: TRBV15; J gene: TRBJ1-4; CDR3 protein: CATSLSATNEKLFF
V gene: TRBV6-6; J gene: TRBJ2-1; CDR3 protein: CASSYHGLAGEQFF
V gene: TRBV27; J gene: TRBJ1-6; CDR3 protein: CASSFTTGSVPLHF
V gene: TRBV6-6; J gene: TRBJ2-3; CDR3 protein: CASSYRTDTDTQYF
V gene: TRBV19; J gene: TRBJ2-5; CDR3 protein: CASSISPDQETQYF
V gene: TRBV6-1; J gene: TRBJ1-1; CDR3 protein: CASGDGEAFF
V gene: TRBV27; J gene: TRBJ2-3; CDR3 protein: CASSRGGDTQYF
V gene: TRBV4-1; J gene: TRBJ2-2; CDR3 protein: CASSQVQGALGELFF
V gene: TRBV4-1; J gene: TRBJ2-3; CDR3 protein: CASSQVQGKMRTQYF
V gene: TRBV10-3; J gene: TRBJ2-5; CDR3 protein: CAISESSGGIGETQYF
V gene: TRBV19; J gene: TRBJ1-1; CDR3 protein: CATQRQGGTEAFF
V gene: TRBV11-3; J gene: TRBJ1-1; CDR3 protein: CASSFPGTGFPEAFF
V gene: TRBV5-4; J gene: TRBJ2-3; CDR3 protein: CASSFRTSGGTDTQYF
V gene: TRBV27; J gene: TRBJ1-4; CDR3 protein: CASSSMGQGNEKLFF
V gene: TRBV7-3; J gene: TRBJ2-1; CDR3 protein: CASSLLAGAYNEQFF
V gene: TRBV2; J gene: TRBJ1-3; CDR3 protein: CASSEMSGHSGNTIYF
V gene: TRBV18; J gene: TRBJ1-4; CDR3 protein: CASSLGQVATNEKLFF
V gene: TRBV19; J gene: TRBJ2-3; CDR3 protein: CASSTTGQEAIYTQYF
V gene: TRBV5-6; J gene: TRBJ1-2; CDR3 protein: CASSPIRLRGYGYTF
V gene: TRBV4-1; J gene: TRBJ2-2; CDR3 protein: CASSQDGRANTGELFF
V gene: TRBV7-2; J gene: TRBJ2-1; CDR3 protein: CASSLRVGGWNNEQFF
V gene: TRBV5-1; J gene: TRBJ2-7; CDR3 protein: CASSSAGAYEQYF
V gene: TRBV19; J gene: TRBJ1-5; CDR3 protein: CASSKEMGENQPQHF
V gene: TRBV4-1; J gene: TRBJ2-5; CDR3 protein: CASSQAQAKETQYF
V gene: TRBV7-6; J gene: TRBJ2-3; CDR3 protein: CASSLGGQSTDTQYF
V gene: TRBV19; J gene: TRBJ1-1; CDR3 protein: CASKNTGSGTEAFF
V gene: TRBV7-3; J gene: TRBJ2-2; CDR3 protein: CASSLTYPGLAGVTGTGELFF